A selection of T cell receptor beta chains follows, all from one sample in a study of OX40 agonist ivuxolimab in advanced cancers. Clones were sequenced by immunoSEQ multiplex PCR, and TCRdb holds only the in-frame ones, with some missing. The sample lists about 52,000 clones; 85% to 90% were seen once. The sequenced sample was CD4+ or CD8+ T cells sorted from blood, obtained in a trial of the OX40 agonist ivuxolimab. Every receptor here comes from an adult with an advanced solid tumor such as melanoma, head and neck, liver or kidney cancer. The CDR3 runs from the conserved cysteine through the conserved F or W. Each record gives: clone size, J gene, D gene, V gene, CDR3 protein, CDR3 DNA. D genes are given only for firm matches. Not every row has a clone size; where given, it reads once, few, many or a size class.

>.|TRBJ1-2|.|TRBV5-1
CASSLVSREGGYGYTF
TGCGCCAGCAGCTTGGTTTCGAGGGAGGGAGGCTATGGCTACACCTTC
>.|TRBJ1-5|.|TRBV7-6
CASSLFGQPQHF
TGTGCCAGCAGCTTATTTGGTCAGCCCCAGCATTTT
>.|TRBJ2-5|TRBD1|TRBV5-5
CASSLRDSQETQYF
TGTGCCAGCAGCCTAAGGGACAGTCAAGAGACCCAGTACTTC
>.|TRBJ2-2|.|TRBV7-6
CASSLGRMNTGELFF
TGTGCCAGCAGCTTGGGACGGATGAACACCGGGGAGCTGTTTTTT
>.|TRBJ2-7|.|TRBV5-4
CASSLAPGAGSYEQYF
TGTGCCAGCAGCTTGGCCCCGGGGGCGGGCTCCTACGAGCAGTACTTC
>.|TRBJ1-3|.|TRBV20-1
CSARVGDTIYF
TGCAGTGCTAGAGTAGGGGACACCATATATTTT
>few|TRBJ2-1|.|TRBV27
CASSRPGLGEQFF
TGTGCCAGCAGTCGACCGGGCCTTGGGGAGCAGTTCTTC
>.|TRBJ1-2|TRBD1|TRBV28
CASSLGQGVYYGYTF
TGTGCCAGCAGTTTGGGCCAGGGGGTATACTATGGCTACACCTTC
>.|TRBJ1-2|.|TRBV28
CASRLNWAGGIF
.
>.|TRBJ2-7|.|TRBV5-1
CASSLAGPDEQYF
TGCGCCAGCAGCTTGGCCGGGCCAGACGAGCAGTACTTC
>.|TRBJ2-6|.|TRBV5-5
CASSDSPSGFSGANVLTF
TGTGCCAGCAGCGATTCTCCGTCCGGGTTTTCTGGGGCCAACGTCCTGACTTTC
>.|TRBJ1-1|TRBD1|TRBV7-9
CASSSVQGRGVGAFF
TGTGCCAGCAGCTCGGTACAGGGGCGAGGGGTAGGAGCTTTCTTT
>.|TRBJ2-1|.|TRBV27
CASRVREQNEQFF
TGTGCCAGCAGAGTCAGGGAACAAAATGAGCAGTTCTTC
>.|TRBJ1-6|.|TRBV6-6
CASSALLGGSPLHF
TGTGCCAGCAGTGCCCTCCTGGGCGGGTCACCCCTCCACTTT
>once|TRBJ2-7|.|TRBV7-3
CASSLSEGAYEQYF
TGTGCCAGCAGCTTAAGTGAAGGGGCCTACGAGCAGTACTTC
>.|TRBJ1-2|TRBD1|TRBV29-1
CSVDPTDRHGGYTF
TGCAGCGTTGACCCGACGGACAGGCATGGAGGCTACACCTTC
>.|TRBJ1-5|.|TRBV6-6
CASSYGDGDNQPQHF
TGTGCCAGCAGTTACGGGGACGGAGATAATCAGCCCCAGCATTTT
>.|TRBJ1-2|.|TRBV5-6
CASSLVQGGYTF
TGTGCCAGCAGCTTGGTGCAGGGGGGCTACACCTTC
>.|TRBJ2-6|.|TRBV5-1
CASSPTGTGANVLTF
TGCGCCAGCAGCCCCACCGGCACCGGGGCCAACGTCCTGACTTTC
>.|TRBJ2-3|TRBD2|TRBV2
CASREGLAVTDTQYF
TGTGCCAGCAGGGAGGGACTAGCGGTGACAGATACGCAGTATTTT
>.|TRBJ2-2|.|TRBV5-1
CASSLGDWASRDTGELFF
TGCGCCAGCAGCTTGGGGGACTGGGCCTCAAGGGACACCGGGGAGCTGTTTTTT
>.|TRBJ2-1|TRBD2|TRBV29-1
CSVGGGGLYNEQFF
TGCAGCGTTGGGGGTGGGGGACTATACAATGAGCAGTTCTTC
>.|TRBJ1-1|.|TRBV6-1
CASSESGVNTEAFF
TGTGCCAGCAGTGAGTCAGGGGTTAACACTGAAGCTTTCTTT
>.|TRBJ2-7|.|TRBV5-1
CASSLRDLSYEQYF
TGCGCCAGCAGCCTCCGGGACCTCTCCTACGAGCAGTACTTC
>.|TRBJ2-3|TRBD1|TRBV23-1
CANPRRVATGTGYTDTQYF
TGCGCCAACCCCCGGCGAGTGGCCACAGGGACAGGCTACACAGATACGCAGTATTTT
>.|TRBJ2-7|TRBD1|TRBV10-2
CASRGPDRVIIEIYEQYF
TGCGCCAGCAGGGGGCCGGACAGGGTCATCATCGAAATTTACGAGCAGTACTTC
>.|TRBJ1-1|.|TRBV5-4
CASSLAVQALNTEAFF
TGTGCCAGCAGCTTGGCCGTACAGGCCCTGAACACTGAAGCTTTCTTT
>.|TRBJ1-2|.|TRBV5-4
CASSLSSGTYGYTF
TGTGCCAGCAGCTTATCTTCAGGGACCTATGGCTACACCTTC
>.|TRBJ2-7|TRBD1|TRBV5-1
CASSAKTGGTGVYEQYF
TGCGCCAGCAGCGCCAAAACGGGTGGGACAGGAGTATACGAGCAGTACTTC
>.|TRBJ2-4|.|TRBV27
CASSPRGKAKNIQYF
TGTGCCAGCAGTCCGAGGGGTAAAGCCAAAAACATTCAGTACTTC
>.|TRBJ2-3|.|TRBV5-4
CASSLAGTIDTQYF
TGTGCCAGCAGCTTGGCCGGGACGATAGATACGCAGTATTTT
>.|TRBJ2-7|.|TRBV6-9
CASSRTLSYEQYF
TGTGCCAGCAGCCGCACCCTAAGCTACGAGCAGTACTTC
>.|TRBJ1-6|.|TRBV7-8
CASSGRMHSPLHF
TGTGCCAGCAGCGGCCGGATGCATTCACCCCTCCACTTT
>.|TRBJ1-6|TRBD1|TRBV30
CAWSVRGQANSPLHF
TGTGCCTGGAGTGTACGAGGACAGGCGAATTCACCCCTCCACTTT
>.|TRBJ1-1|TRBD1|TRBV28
CASSGTGGWRTNTEAFF
TGTGCCAGCAGTGGGACAGGGGGATGGAGGACGAACACTGAAGCTTTCTTT
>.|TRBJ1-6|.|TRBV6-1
CASSEGRHSPLHF
TGTGCCAGCAGTGAAGGAAGGCATTCACCCCTCCACTTT
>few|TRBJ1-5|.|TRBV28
CASSYGVGQPQHF
TGTGCCAGCAGCTACGGGGTCGGTCAGCCCCAGCATTTT
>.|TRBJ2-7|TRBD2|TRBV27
CASSLWRGAYEQYF
TGTGCCAGCAGTTTATGGCGGGGGGCCTACGAGCAGTACTTC
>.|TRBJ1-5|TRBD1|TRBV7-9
CASSLDGTGNQPQHF
TGTGCCAGCAGCTTAGATGGGACAGGGAATCAGCCCCAGCATTTT
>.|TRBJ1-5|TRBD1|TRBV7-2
CASSLAGQGAGQPQHF
TGTGCCAGCAGCTTAGCGGGGCAGGGGGCCGGTCAGCCCCAGCATTTT
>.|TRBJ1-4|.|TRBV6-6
CASSYEGSTNEKLFF
TGTGCCAGCAGTTACGAAGGGTCAACTAATGAAAAACTGTTTTTT
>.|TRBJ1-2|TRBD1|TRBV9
CASSSNRGLLDGYTF
TGTGCCAGCAGCTCCAACAGGGGTTTATTGGATGGCTACACCTTC
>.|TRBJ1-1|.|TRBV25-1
CASSPTPGAKAFF
TGTGCCAGCAGCCCCACTCCTGGGGCGAAAGCTTTCTTT
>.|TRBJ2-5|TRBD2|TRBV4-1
CASSQGALAGGVQETQYF
TGCGCCAGCAGCCAAGGGGCGCTAGCGGGGGGCGTCCAAGAGACCCAGTACTTC
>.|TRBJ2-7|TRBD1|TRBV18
CASSPPNRGYHEQYF
TGTGCCAGCTCACCACCGAACAGGGGGTACCACGAGCAGTACTTC